This T cell receptor (beta chain) comes out of a study of sequential checkpoint blockade in melanoma. Study at large: First-line arms were nivolumab then ipilimumab, or the reverse, randomized 1:1.

This clone was picked up many times. Its antigen is unidentified. Treatment specified: randomized to nivolumab then ipilimumab (arm A) or the reverse (arm B). No patient had prior DNA-damaging chemotherapy. The CDR3 contains 17 residues. Trimming shortened V by 2 bases and J by 4 bases, and 18 bases separated the two germline ends. Germline V CDR1 and CDR2: SGHVS, FNYEAQ. Broader study findings: PD-L1 staining and CD8+ counts, not mutational load, tracked tumor T-cell clonality.

The repertoire was sequenced with immunoSEQ multiplex PCR; TCRdb's copy has only in-frame clones and lacks some. The sample carries around 9,800 clones, 24% recorded once. This TCR was sampled from a human donor with melanoma. This material consisted of tumor tissue (inferred from file names), taken from a patient given nivolumab and ipilimumab in sequence. V gene TRBV7-6 combines with J gene TRBJ1-5; tentative D call: TRBD1 (6 bases). In nucleotides, the CDR3 is TGTGCCAGCAGCTTAAGGGACATCTTTAGCAAGAATCAGCCCCAGCATTTT. This encodes CASSLRDIFSKNQPQHF.